The rows below give T cell receptor beta chains drawn from one sample of a study of T cells of healthy individuals. TCRdb re-called the 5' RACE reads through MiXCR, storing one row per CDR3 protein. The repertoire holds 65,000 to 90,000 distinct CDR3 sequences, roughly 5% seen once, with roughly 7.5% in the top ten. These receptors all come from a female donor in good health. CDR3s leave out the opening cysteine and the closing phenylalanine or tryptophan. Each record gives: D gene, J gene, V gene, CDR3 protein. D genes are given only for firm matches.

D: TRBD2
J: TRBJ2-1
V: TRBV20-1
CDR3: SATLAGVRNEQF

D: -
J: TRBJ2-2
V: TRBV6-6
CDR3: ASGVLGAGWNTGELF

D: TRBD2
J: TRBJ2-7
V: TRBV15
CDR3: ATSRERGFSGAPSYEQY

D: TRBD2
J: TRBJ2-3
V: TRBV29-1
CDR3: SVVTSGSRTDTQY

D: -
J: TRBJ2-3
V: TRBV7-2
CDR3: ASSLGPLSTDTQY

D: -
J: TRBJ1-1
V: TRBV2
CDR3: ASMADTNTEAF

D: -
J: TRBJ2-3
V: TRBV28
CDR3: ASSYTPGVKTADTQY

D: TRBD2
J: TRBJ2-7
V: TRBV7-2
CDR3: ASSYGLAQYEQY

D: -
J: TRBJ2-3
V: TRBV21-1
CDR3: ASSKKGGSTDTQY

D: -
J: TRBJ1-5
V: TRBV9
CDR3: ASSAQGNQPQH

D: TRBD2
J: TRBJ2-7
V: TRBV28
CDR3: AVFGTTKGEQY

D: -
J: TRBJ2-1
V: TRBV29-1
CDR3: SVERVGRGYNEQF